These T cell receptor beta chains were read from a single sample in a study of CD8+ T cells in alopecia areata. Assay used: immunoSEQ multiplex PCR; TCRdb lists only in-frame clones, some missing. The sample consists of over 120,000 clones, nearly 55% of them appearing once. The source was CD8+ T cells sorted from blood, collected at week 4, from a patient treated with tofacitinib. The receptor source for this set is a human donor with alopecia areata. CDR3s include the opening cysteine and the closing phenylalanine or tryptophan. The order of the fields is V gene, J gene, clone size, D gene, CDR3 DNA, CDR3 protein. A D gene is named only where the DNA matches it firmly. The size field is filled for only some rows; it gives once, few, many or a size class.

v_gene: TRBV5-4
j_gene: TRBJ1-2
abundance: -
d_gene: -
CDR3nt: TGTGCCAGCAGCTTGAACGGATACTATGGCTACACCTTC
CDR3aa: CASSLNGYYGYTF

v_gene: TRBV6-1
j_gene: TRBJ1-6
abundance: few
d_gene: -
CDR3nt: TGTGCCAGCAAAAGGTCCGCCGAGGGATCACCCCTCCACTTT
CDR3aa: CASKRSAEGSPLHF

v_gene: TRBV6-1
j_gene: TRBJ1-2
abundance: -
d_gene: -
CDR3nt: TGTGCCAGCAGTGAAAGCCAAACAGGGTCGGGCCGCTATGGCTACACCTTC
CDR3aa: CASSESQTGSGRYGYTF

v_gene: TRBV6-6
j_gene: TRBJ1-1
abundance: many
d_gene: -
CDR3nt: TGTGCCAGCATCTCAGGGAGGGGAGACACTGAAGCTTTCTTT
CDR3aa: CASISGRGDTEAFF

v_gene: TRBV6-5
j_gene: TRBJ1-2
abundance: once
d_gene: -
CDR3nt: TGTGCCAGCAGTTTGGGGGAATACTATGGCTACACCTTC
CDR3aa: CASSLGEYYGYTF

v_gene: TRBV7-2
j_gene: TRBJ2-7
abundance: -
d_gene: -
CDR3nt: TGTGCCAGCAGCCCCGCAGGGGCGCAGCCCTACGAGCAGTACTTC
CDR3aa: CASSPAGAQPYEQYF

v_gene: TRBV18
j_gene: TRBJ2-3
abundance: -
d_gene: TRBD1
CDR3nt: TGTGCCAGCTCACCTATGCGGACAGGGGGAAATCCAGATACGCAGTATTTT
CDR3aa: CASSPMRTGGNPDTQYF

v_gene: TRBV30
j_gene: TRBJ2-7
abundance: -
d_gene: -
CDR3nt: TGTGCCTGGACCGACATGGCAGGGTACTACGAGCAGTACTTC
CDR3aa: CAWTDMAGYYEQYF

v_gene: TRBV7-6
j_gene: TRBJ1-1
abundance: -
d_gene: -
CDR3nt: TGTGCCAGCAGACAAGAGACAGGAAGCACTGAAGCTTTCTTT
CDR3aa: CASRQETGSTEAFF

v_gene: TRBV25-1
j_gene: TRBJ1-1
abundance: -
d_gene: TRBD1
CDR3nt: TGTGCCAGCGGACAGGGGTCTGGTACTGAAGCTTTCTTT
CDR3aa: CASGQGSGTEAFF

v_gene: TRBV7-2
j_gene: TRBJ1-4
abundance: -
d_gene: -
CDR3nt: TGTGCCAGCAGCCGGGGGGGTATTGCTGAAAAACTGTTTTTT
CDR3aa: CASSRGGIAEKLFF

v_gene: TRBV9
j_gene: TRBJ2-2
abundance: -
d_gene: -
CDR3nt: TGTGCCAGCAGCTCACTGGGGACCGGGGAGCTGTTTTTT
CDR3aa: CASSSLGTGELFF

v_gene: TRBV5-6
j_gene: TRBJ2-7
abundance: -
d_gene: TRBD1
CDR3nt: TGTGCCAGCAGCGGCGGGACAGGGATATCCTACGAGCAGTACTTC
CDR3aa: CASSGGTGISYEQYF

v_gene: TRBV7-9
j_gene: TRBJ1-2
abundance: -
d_gene: TRBD1
CDR3nt: TGTGCCAGCAGCCCTTGGGACAGCCAAAACTATGGCTACACCTTC
CDR3aa: CASSPWDSQNYGYTF

v_gene: TRBV7-6
j_gene: TRBJ1-1
abundance: -
d_gene: -
CDR3nt: TGTGCCAGCAGCCCGAGGGGGGGGCAATCAACTGAAGCTTTCTTT
CDR3aa: CASSPRGGQSTEAFF

v_gene: TRBV29-1
j_gene: TRBJ2-5
abundance: -
d_gene: -
CDR3nt: TGCAGCGTATGGACGGACCAAGAGACCCAGTACTTC
CDR3aa: CSVWTDQETQYF

v_gene: TRBV27
j_gene: TRBJ1-2
abundance: -
d_gene: -
CDR3nt: TGTGCCAGCCGTTCAGGGGCTCGTGGCTACACCTTC
CDR3aa: CASRSGARGYTF

v_gene: TRBV6-5
j_gene: TRBJ2-3
abundance: -
d_gene: -
CDR3nt: TGTGCCAGCAGCCGGGCAGGGCGCACAGATACGCAGTATTTT
CDR3aa: CASSRAGRTDTQYF

v_gene: TRBV5-4
j_gene: TRBJ1-6
abundance: -
d_gene: -
CDR3nt: TGTGCCAGCAGCTCGGACAGTGACTATAATTCACCCCTCCACTTT
CDR3aa: CASSSDSDYNSPLHF

v_gene: TRBV6-5
j_gene: TRBJ2-2
abundance: -
d_gene: -
CDR3nt: TGTGCCAGCGGGGGACTTCGATCCGGGGAGCTGTTTTTT
CDR3aa: CASGGLRSGELFF

v_gene: TRBV27
j_gene: TRBJ1-6
abundance: -
d_gene: -
CDR3nt: TGTGCCAGCAGTCAGTTTGTCCAGGGACTATCGGATTCACCCCTCCACTTT
CDR3aa: CASSQFVQGLSDSPLHF

v_gene: TRBV4-3
j_gene: TRBJ2-7
abundance: -
d_gene: -
CDR3nt: TGCGCCAGCAGCCAAGAGTGGCAGACTATGCTAGGCGAGCAGTACTTC
CDR3aa: CASSQEWQTMLGEQYF

v_gene: TRBV4-1
j_gene: TRBJ2-5
abundance: -
d_gene: TRBD2
CDR3nt: TGCGCCAGCAGCCCCCGCCGGGGGGGCCGGGAGACCCAGTACTTC
CDR3aa: CASSPRRGGRETQYF

v_gene: TRBV29-1
j_gene: TRBJ2-2
abundance: few
d_gene: -
CDR3nt: TGCAGCGTTGAGATAGACACCGGGGAGCTGTTTTTT
CDR3aa: CSVEIDTGELFF

v_gene: TRBV27
j_gene: TRBJ2-7
abundance: few
d_gene: TRBD1
CDR3nt: TGTGCCAGCAGTTTAAGCCCCGGGACAGGGAGGGGATACGAGCAGTACTTC
CDR3aa: CASSLSPGTGRGYEQYF

v_gene: TRBV10-3
j_gene: TRBJ1-5
abundance: -
d_gene: -
CDR3nt: TGTGCCATCAGCTCAGGGGAGAAGGTTCAGCCCCAGCATTTT
CDR3aa: CAISSGEKVQPQHF

v_gene: TRBV13
j_gene: TRBJ2-6
abundance: -
d_gene: -
CDR3nt: TGTGCCAGCAGCTACGGTGGGGCCAACGTCCTGACTTTC
CDR3aa: CASSYGGANVLTF

v_gene: TRBV7-8
j_gene: TRBJ2-5
abundance: -
d_gene: -
CDR3nt: TGTGCCAGCAGCTTCCAAGATTGGTTGGTCCAAGAGACCCAGTACTTC
CDR3aa: CASSFQDWLVQETQYF

v_gene: TRBV13
j_gene: TRBJ1-2
abundance: few
d_gene: -
CDR3nt: TGTGCCAGCAGCTTAGGGCAGGGCCTCTATGGCTACACCTTC
CDR3aa: CASSLGQGLYGYTF

v_gene: TRBV29-1
j_gene: TRBJ2-1
abundance: -
d_gene: -
CDR3nt: TGCAGCGTGAGAGGGGGCTCCTACAATGAGCAGTTCTTC
CDR3aa: CSVRGGSYNEQFF